Listed here are 20 T cell receptor beta chains from one sample, sequenced in a study of T cells in localized non-small cell lung cancer. Repertoires were generated with immunoSEQ multiplex PCR, while TCRdb's copy carries only in-frame clones and drops some. The table lists 25,000 to 35,000 clones, about 90% of them singletons, with approximately 5.4% in the top ten. The sequencing here drew on PBMCs, taken before any cancer treatment. These receptor sequences come from a man aged 35 to 69 with stage II lung adenocarcinoma.

The gene calls are TRBV28 and TRBJ1-2; unclear D gene. From germline, CDR1 is MDHEN and CDR2 SYDVKM. The CDR3 contains 16 residues. With 1 base removed from V and 0 bases from J, the gap between germline ends came to 12 bases. The CDR3 bases are TGTGCCAGCAGTTTATATGAACAGATCACTAACTATGGCTACACCTTC. Translating it yields CASSLYEQITNYGYTF.

The chain employs TRBV18 and TRBJ2-3, with 9 bases aligning to TRBD2. J lost 7 bases, V lost 4 bases, and 6 bases had no gene match. The CDR3 covers 14 residues. CDR1 and CDR2 (germline): KGHSH, LQKENI. The CDR3 nucleotides are TGTGCCAGCTCACAGGGACTAGCTCCGAATACGCAGTATTTT. This sequence encodes CASSQGLAPNTQYF.

V is TRBV11-2 and J is TRBJ2-3, with 11 bases that match TRBD2. Trimming cost V 2 bases and J 4 bases; bases outside gene matches: 5. The germline CDR1 and CDR2 sequences are SGHAT and FQNNGV. The CDR3 is made up of 16 amino acids. The CDR3 spells CASSLRLAGGSDTQYF. DNA for the CDR3: TGTGCCAGCAGCTTAAGGCTAGCGGGAGGATCAGATACGCAGTATTTT.

The chain combines TRBV10-2 with TRBJ1-5; 8 bases fit TRBD1. The CDR3 is made up of 14 amino acids. Unmatched junction bases numbered 2, after V lost 3 bases and J lost 4 bases. The germline CDR1 and CDR2 sequences are WSHSY and SAAADI. The CDR3 coding sequence is TGCGCCAGCAGTGACAGGGGGCGAAATCAGCCCCAGCATTTT. This codes for CASSDRGRNQPQHF.

The rearrangement links TRBV7-2 to TRBJ2-6; TRBD2 aligns across 7 bases. The CDR3 spans 17 residues. Germline V CDR1 and CDR2: SGHTA, FQGNSA. J was trimmed by 2 bases and V by 5 bases; bases with no gene match: 9. CDR3 bases: TGTGCCAGCAGCCTACGACTGAGCGGGACTGGGGCCAACGTCCTGACTTTC. It encodes CASSLRLSGTGANVLTF.

The rearrangement joins TRBV7-2 to TRBJ2-5; 11 positions match TRBD2. Germline V gene lookup returns CDR1 SGHTA and CDR2 FQGNSA. The CDR3 extends over 14 amino acids. J was trimmed by 5 bases and V by 7 bases; bases with no gene match: 6. The CDR3 DNA follows: TGTGCCAGCACCACTCTAGCGGGGGGTGAGACCCAGTACTTC. Protein sequence: CASTTLAGGETQYF.

In this sample, this clone is medium-sized. The chain couples TRBV19 to TRBJ2-7, with TRBD2 matching over 11 bases. The V gene's germline CDR1 is LNHDA and CDR2 SQIVND (reference sequence). The CDR3 runs 13 residues. V lost 9 bases to trimming and J lost 2 bases; unmatched junction nucleotides: 3. CDR3 nucleotide sequence: TGTGCCAGCCGACTAGCGGGAACCTACGAGCAGTACTTC. Its translation: CASRLAGTYEQYF.

This chain connects TRBV19 to TRBJ1-2, with TRBD1 matching 7 bases. CDR1 is LNHDA and CDR2 is SQIVND in the germline V gene (reference sequence). The trim removed 6 bases at V and 0 bases at J, leaving 13 bases unmatched. CDR3 size: 17 residues. The CDR3 loop reads CASSLFGTDKANYGYTF. The CDR3 nucleotides read TGTGCCAGTAGCCTCTTCGGGACAGATAAAGCTAACTATGGCTACACCTTC.

The rearrangement joins TRBV11-3 to TRBJ2-3; TRBD2 is a possible D gene (6 bases). Germline loops: CDR1 SGHNT, CDR2 YENEEA. Trimming cost V 0 bases and J 1 base, with 14 bases left between them. This CDR3 is 17 amino acids long. The CDR3 region is CASSLDRPQRGTDTQYF. Here the CDR3 DNA reads TGTGCCAGCAGCTTAGATCGTCCCCAGCGGGGCACAGATACGCAGTATTTT.

The V and J genes are TRBV2 and TRBJ2-7; possibly TRBD1 for D (6 bases). V lost 6 bases and J 4 bases, leaving 19 bases between the germline ends. The CDR3 loop spans 15 amino acids. From germline, CDR1 is SNHLY and CDR2 FYNNEI. The CDR3 reads CASRPGAVGGYEQYF. CDR3 in DNA: TGTGCCAGCAGGCCTGGGGCCGTAGGGGGATACGAGCAGTACTTC.

This clone was observed once. CDR3 residues: CASSSQGAFDEQYF. CDR3 bases: TGTGCCAGCAGTTCACAGGGGGCGTTTGACGAGCAGTACTTC. The chain employs TRBV28 and TRBJ2-7; 9 bases align to TRBD1. This CDR3 is built from 14 residues. J gave up 5 bases and V 4 bases, and 6 bases lay outside the gene matches. Germline-derived CDR1 and CDR2 are MDHEN and SYDVKM.

Of note for this clone: Within the sample, other DNA sequences also encode this same CDR3. V and J are TRBV19 and TRBJ1-5; D is unclear. V dropped 4 bases and J dropped 9 bases, with 7 bases sitting between them. The CDR3 is 11 amino acids. CDR1 LNHDA and CDR2 SQIVND come from the germline V gene (reference sequence). The CDR3 coding sequence is TGTGCCAGTAGTACCTCAGGGCCCCAGCATTTT. It translates to CASSTSGPQHF.

The rearrangement joins TRBV7-2 to TRBJ2-3; D is unresolved. CDR3 length: 12 amino acids. The ends were cut back, 5 bases at V and 2 bases at J, with 5 bases in the middle. Per germline, CDR1 SGHTA and CDR2 FQGNSA. CDR3 nucleotide sequence: TGTGCCAGCAGCACCACCACAGATACGCAGTATTTT. Translated: CASSTTTDTQYF.

In its sample, this clone was seen once. The genes are TRBV10-2 and TRBJ1-5; D unresolved. V was cut by 9 bases and J by 4 bases, with 13 bases left in between. In germline, CDR1 is WSHSY, CDR2 SAAADI. This CDR3 is built from 13 residues. The CDR3 sequence: CASTAGNNQPQHF. CDR3 DNA sequence: TGCGCCAGTACGGCGGGGAATAATCAGCCCCAGCATTTT.

The rearrangement joins TRBV19 to TRBJ1-1; no clear D. The germline V gene has CDR1 LNHDA and CDR2 SQIVND (reference sequence). Trimming stripped 7 bases from V and 0 bases from J, with 12 bases between. The CDR3 sequence is 14 residues long. The CDR3 nucleotides read TGTGCCAGTATACAAGGTGGGGTGAACACTGAAGCTTTCTTT. Translation: CASIQGGVNTEAFF.

The V gene is TRBV19, the J gene TRBJ1-1; D possibly corresponds to TRBD1 (6 bases). V lost 1 base, J lost 4 bases, and 13 bases lay in between. In germline, CDR1 is LNHDA, CDR2 SQIVND (reference sequence). This CDR3 region has 15 residues. The CDR3 region has the DNA TGTGCCAGTAGTATAGGGGGGGCGAGGGGCACTGAAGCTTTCTTT. This encodes CASSIGGARGTEAFF.

The V and J genes are TRBV27 and TRBJ1-3, with 7 bases that match TRBD1. The J segment lost 2 bases and the V segment lost 3 bases, leaving 4 bases of the junction unmatched. The CDR3 is made up of 15 amino acids. CDR1 and CDR2 from the germline V gene are MNHEY and SMNVEV (reference sequence). Here the CDR3 reads CASSLTGLPGNTIYF. The CDR3, as DNA: TGTGCCAGCAGTTTGACAGGGCTCCCTGGAAACACCATATATTTT.

The chain is built from TRBV5-4 and TRBJ2-3; D not certain. V was cut by 4 bases and J by 8 bases, with 20 bases left in between. Germline V lookup: CDR1 SGHNT, CDR2 YYREEE (reference sequence). The CDR3 totals 15 residues. CDR3 loop: CASSPDPLLGRTQYF. The DNA for the CDR3 is TGTGCCAGCAGCCCGGACCCACTCCTAGGGCGTACGCAGTATTTT.

The chain has TRBV9 and TRBJ1-2, with a weak D call TRBD1 (5 bases). V lost 0 bases to trimming and J lost 7 bases, with 13 bases between them. The V gene's germline CDR1 is SGDLS and CDR2 YYNGEE. This CDR3 has 14 amino acids. The CDR3 sequence: CASSVGGAYRGYTF. CDR3 bases: TGTGCCAGCAGCGTAGGAGGGGCGTATCGTGGCTACACCTTC.

This rearrangement joins TRBV19 to TRBJ2-7; 9 bases agree with TRBD1. This CDR3 has 15 residues. The ends lost 7 bases at V and 2 bases at J; junction bases unmatched: 9. Germline CDR1 reads LNHDA; CDR2 reads SQIVND (reference sequence). This chain's CDR3 is CASTWTGTGPYEQYF. The CDR3 nucleotides read TGTGCCAGTACCTGGACCGGGACAGGGCCCTACGAGCAGTACTTC.